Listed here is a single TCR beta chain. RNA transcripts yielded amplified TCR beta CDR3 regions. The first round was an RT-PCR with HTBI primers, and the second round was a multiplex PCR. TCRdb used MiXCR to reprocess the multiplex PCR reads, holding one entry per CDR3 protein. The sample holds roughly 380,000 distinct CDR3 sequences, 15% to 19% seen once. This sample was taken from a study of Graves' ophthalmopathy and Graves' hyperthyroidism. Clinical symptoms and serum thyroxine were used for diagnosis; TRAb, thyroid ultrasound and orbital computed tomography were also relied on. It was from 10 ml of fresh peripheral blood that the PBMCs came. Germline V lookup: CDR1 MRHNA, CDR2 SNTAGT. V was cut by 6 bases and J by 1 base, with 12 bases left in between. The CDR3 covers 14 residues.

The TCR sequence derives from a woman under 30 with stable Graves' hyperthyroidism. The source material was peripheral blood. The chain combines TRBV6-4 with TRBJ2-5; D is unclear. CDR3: CASSIQSIQETQYF. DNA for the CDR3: TGTGCCAGCAGCATACAGAGTATCCAAGAGACCCAGTACTTC.